These T cell receptor beta chains were read from a single sample in a study of CD8+CD57+ T cells in acquired aplastic anemia. A single record per CDR3 protein comes from TCRdb applying MiXCR to the reads. The sample has 100,000 to 150,000 distinct CDR3 sequences, about 46% seen once; the top ten hold 2% to 3%. Sequenced sample: sorted CD4+, CD8+, or CD8+CD57+ T cells (not recorded which) from PBMCs. All receptors come from a human donor in good health, serving as a control. Each CDR3 is given with its conserved first and last residue. D genes are given only for firm matches. Some rows mark clone size as missing; the rest say once, few, many or name a class of expanded clone.

V gene	J gene	D gene	CDR3 length	clone size	CDR3 DNA	CDR3 protein
TRBV7-6	TRBJ1-4	NA	12	NA	TGTGCCAGCAGCTCGTGGGGGACTGAACTGTTTTTT	CASSSWGTELFF
TRBV4-1	TRBJ1-1	TRBD1	16	many	TGCGCCAGCAGCCAAGGGGGACAGACTATGAACACTGAAGCTTTCTTT	CASSQGGQTMNTEAFF
TRBV3-1	TRBJ2-3	NA	18	NA	TGTGCCAGCAGCCAGACACGGGGAGAGCGAGTTAGGACAGATACGCAGTATTTT	CASSQTRGERVRTDTQYF
TRBV4-2	TRBJ2-2	NA	16	many	TGTGCCAGCAGCCAAGATGGCAACCTCAACACCGGGGAGCTGTTTTTT	CASSQDGNLNTGELFF
TRBV3-1	TRBJ2-7	NA	13	many	TGTGCCAGCAGCCAAGAGAGACCCCCTGAGCAGTACTTC	CASSQERPPEQYF
TRBV4-3	TRBJ1-4	NA	16	many	TGCGCCAGCAGCCATGAGGGGGACGGGGTCCCCAGGAAACTGTTTTTT	CASSHEGDGVPRKLFF
TRBV5-5	TRBJ2-7	TRBD1	15	NA	TGTGCCAGCAGCTTGGGGGCAGGGGGAAGGTACGAGCAGTACTTC	CASSLGAGGRYEQYF
TRBV29-1	TRBJ1-5	TRBD1	12	NA	TGCAGCGTTGGACAGGGTGAAGAGACCCAGCATTTT	CSVGQGEETQHF
TRBV2	TRBJ1-6	NA	14	NA	TGTGCCAGCAGAGTCGGGACATCAAATTCACCCCTCCACTTT	CASRVGTSNSPLHF
TRBV18	TRBJ1-3	TRBD1	16	NA	TGTGCCAGCTCACCCACGTCAGCAGGGGGTCGAAACACCATATATTTT	CASSPTSAGGRNTIYF
TRBV29-1	TRBJ2-7	NA	12	NA	TGCAGCGTCTTAGACACCCTCTACGAGCAGTACTTC	CSVLDTLYEQYF
TRBV20-1	TRBJ2-5	TRBD2	14	many	TGCAGTGCTTCTAGCGGGGCCAACCAAGAGTCCCAGTACTTC	CSASSGANQESQYF
TRBV6-2/TRBV6-3	TRBJ1-2	NA	15	many	TGTGCCAGCAGTAGACGGGGACGTAACAACTATGGCTACACCTTC	CASSRRGRNNYGYTF
TRBV10-3	TRBJ2-7	TRBD2	14	NA	TGTGCCAGCAGTATAGCGGGAGGTCGCGGCGAGCAGTACTTC	CASSIAGGRGEQYF
TRBV14	TRBJ1-2	NA	14	NA	TGTGCCAGCAGCCAAGTGAGGGGAGGGTATGGCTACACCTTC	CASSQVRGGYGYTF
TRBV19	TRBJ1-1	TRBD1	13	NA	TGTGCCAGTAGCGACAGGGCGACCGACGAAGCTTTCTTT	CASSDRATDEAFF
TRBV11-2	TRBJ1-6	TRBD1	15	few	TGTGCCAGCAGCTCACCGGGACAGGGAAATTCACCCCTCCACTTT	CASSSPGQGNSPLHF
TRBV7-9	TRBJ1-6	TRBD1	14	NA	TGTGCCAGCAGCTCTCCGGGACAGGGAACGGCCCTCCACTTT	CASSSPGQGTALHF
TRBV12-3/TRBV12-4	TRBJ2-7	TRBD1	18	many	TGTGCCAGCAGTCGGGACAGGGGGTTTTCGGCTACGAAGGACGAGCAGTACTTC	CASSRDRGFSATKDEQYF
TRBV10-1	TRBJ2-2	TRBD1	14	NA	TGTGCCAGCAGACACGGGACAGCAACCGGGGAGCTGTTTTTT	CASRHGTATGELFF
TRBV6-1	TRBJ1-5	TRBD1	13	NA	TGTGCCACCGCCGACAGGGTCGGCCAGCCCCAGCATTTT	CATADRVGQPQHF
TRBV16	TRBJ1-1	NA	14	NA	TGTGCCAGCAGCCAATTGCAGGAGAACACTGAAGCTTTCTTT	CASSQLQENTEAFF
TRBV7-2	TRBJ2-2	NA	15	many	TGTGCCAGCAGCATAGACAGCCTTAACACCGGGGAGCTGTTTTTT	CASSIDSLNTGELFF
TRBV7-3	TRBJ2-1	NA	13	NA	TGTGCCAGCAGCTTAAGGGGGGGCGAGTCACAGTTCTTC	CASSLRGGESQFF
TRBV10-3	TRBJ2-7	TRBD1	15	NA	TGTGCCATCAGTCCACTCGGGACAGGGTCCTACGAGCAGTACTTC	CAISPLGTGSYEQYF
TRBV6-5	TRBJ2-3	NA	14	NA	TGTGCCAGCAGTTACTCGAACACGCCCGGTACGCAGTATTTT	CASSYSNTPGTQYF
TRBV2	TRBJ2-5	TRBD2	16	NA	TGTGCCAGCAGTGATGTTGGCGGGGGGGCGTTGGAGACCCAGTACTTC	CASSDVGGGALETQYF
TRBV20-1	TRBJ2-7	TRBD1	15	many	TGCAGTGCTAGAGATTCCAGGACAGGGACCTACGAGCAGTACTTC	CSARDSRTGTYEQYF